The 12 T cell receptor beta chains reported below all come from one sample, sequenced in a study of beta chain features in type 1 diabetes. Sequenced material consisted of expressed TCRB transcripts (all of the isolated RNA was reverse transcribed). Sequencing was performed with immunoSEQ multiplex PCR; in TCRdb, only in-frame clones are kept and a portion is missing. The data show roughly 450,000 clones, with about 10% seen just once and less than 0.06% held by the top ten. What was sequenced was naive CD4+ T cells from blood. Every receptor here comes from a woman between 18 and 30 years old in good health.

This clone has a handful of counts. V usage is TRBV6-6 and J usage is TRBJ1-4, with a possible D match to TRBD1 (5 bases). In germline, CDR1 is MNHNY, CDR2 SVGAGI (reference sequence). The V and J ends lost 9 bases and 3 bases respectively, with 11 bases between them. The CDR3 totals 13 residues. The CDR3 DNA follows: TGTGCCAGAGACAGTGGGGCTAATGAAAAACTGTTTTTT. Its translation is CARDSGANEKLFF.

The chain carries TRBV29-1 and TRBJ1-2; 7 positions match TRBD1. Germline assignment: CDR1 SQVTM and CDR2 ANQGSEA. This CDR3 region has 15 residues. V was pared by 5 bases and J by 2 bases, with 11 bases of the junction left unmatched. CDR3 in amino acids: CSVLVVDRWNYGYTF. The CDR3 bases are TGCAGCGTTCTCGTCGTGGACAGGTGGAACTATGGCTACACCTTC.

This clone showed up just a few times. The chain is built from TRBV2 and TRBJ1-2, with D unresolved. The germline V gene encodes CDR1 SNHLY and CDR2 FYNNEI. The V end was cut by 7 bases, the J end by 8 bases, with 14 bases between. The CDR3 is 12 amino acids. The CDR3 DNA reads as TGTGCCAGCACGTTGAGACTCGGAGGCTACACCTTC. As protein: CASTLRLGGYTF.

This clone was seen a few times. The chain combines TRBV29-1 with TRBJ2-5; 7 bases fit TRBD1. The J call may be incorrect, as the DNA end agrees better with TRBJ2-7. The CDR3 has 15 amino acids. Germline V gives CDR1 SQVTM, CDR2 ANQGSEA. The CDR3 bases are TGCAGCGTGCGGACAGGCCTAAAGGGAAACTACGAGCAGTACTTC. It is translated as CSVRTGLKGNYEQYF.

This clone came up a few times. The V call is TRBV4-3, the J call TRBJ1-3; tentatively, D is TRBD1 (6 bases). The germline CDR1 and CDR2 sequences are LGHNA and YSLEER. The CDR3 sequence is 15 residues long. V was shortened by 5 bases and J by 0 bases, with 11 bases between the two germline ends. CDR3 in DNA: TGCGCCAGCAGCGCGGGACACCACTCTGGAAACACCATATATTTT. Encoded protein: CASSAGHHSGNTIYF.

The sample holds a few counts of this clone. The V gene is TRBV7-2, the J gene TRBJ2-3; D is perhaps TRBD1 or TRBD2 (5 bases each). Germline loops: CDR1 SGHTA, CDR2 FQGNSA. V lost 5 bases, J lost 14 bases, and 23 bases lay in between. The CDR3 covers 14 residues. The CDR3 is CASSPLYPGPSGYF. The CDR3 bases are TGTGCCAGCAGCCCTTTGTACCCGGGACCTAGTGGGTATTTT.

This chain joins TRBV18 and TRBJ1-2; perhaps TRBD1 as D (6 bases). The V end lost 6 bases, the J end lost 2 bases, and 16 bases lay between the germline ends. The CDR3 has 15 residues. The germline CDR1 and CDR2 sequences are KGHSH and LQKENI. The CDR3 here is CASSLEPGDNYGYTF. The CDR3 bases are TGTGCCAGCTCGCTCGAGCCAGGGGACAACTATGGCTACACCTTC.

There are a few counts of this clone. The chain carries TRBV2 and TRBJ1-6; D gene ambiguous. The CDR3 has 12 residues. V was trimmed by 4 bases and J by 9 bases, leaving 7 bases between them. CDR1 is SNHLY, CDR2 FYNNEI, per germline. CDR3: CASSVESSPLHF. As DNA, the CDR3 is TGTGCCAGCAGTGTCGAGTCTTCACCCCTCCACTTT.

V gene TRBV7-8 combines with J gene TRBJ2-1, with D possibly TRBD2 on 6 matching bases. V lost 5 bases and J lost 6, with 14 bases in between. From germline, CDR1 is SGHVS and CDR2 FQNEAQ. The CDR3 covers 14 residues. This CDR3 is CASSIRTIGNEQFF. The CDR3, as DNA: TGTGCCAGCAGCATAAGGACTATAGGCAATGAGCAGTTCTTC.

This clone was observed a handful of times. The chain joins TRBV29-1 to TRBJ2-1, with TRBD1 identical over 8 bases. Per germline, CDR1 SQVTM and CDR2 ANQGSEA. V trimming: 7 bases; J trimming: 7 bases; junction bases outside the gene matches: 6. CDR3 length: 12 residues. The CDR3 sequence is CSAGQGGNEQFF. Written as DNA, the CDR3 is TGCAGCGCCGGACAGGGTGGGAATGAGCAGTTCTTC.

This clone was seen only a few times. The chain links TRBV13 to TRBJ2-1, with D possibly matching TRBD2 (6 bases). V was cut by 0 bases and J by 8 bases, with 11 bases left in between. This CDR3 is 14 amino acids long. Germline CDR1 reads PRHDT; CDR2 reads FYEKMQ (reference sequence). This CDR3 reads CASSLGGSFYEQFF. CDR3 bases: TGTGCCAGCAGCTTAGGCGGGAGTTTCTATGAGCAGTTCTTC.

The V gene is TRBV4-1, the J gene TRBJ2-3; either TRBD1 or TRBD2 may fit D (5 bases each). The V gene's germline CDR1 is MGHRA and CDR2 YSYEKL. Trimming pared 1 base from V and 8 bases from J, leaving 22 bases between. The CDR3 is 17 residues long. The CDR3 nucleotides read TGCGCCAGCAGCCAAGCCCTGACCAGGGAGCCTGAGGGTACGCAGTATTTT. This sequence encodes CASSQALTREPEGTQYF.